This note documents a single T cell receptor beta chain sequence. The target antigen is unknown. The entry originates in a study of CD4+ T cells in melanoma. Study-level findings and limits: A reported correlation linked neoantigen-specific CD4+ T cells to CD8+, macrophage and B cell function. Diverse differentiation states were reported for melanoma neoantigen-specific CD4+ T cells.

The CDR3 totals 15 residues. Trimming shortened V by 2 bases and J by 5 bases, and 15 bases separated the two germline ends. Germline values: CDR1 LNHNV, CDR2 YYDKDF (reference sequence). Libraries were prepared by immunoSEQ multiplex PCR; TCRdb keeps only in-frame clonotypes and omits some of them. Counted here are 20,000 to 25,000 clones, approximately 80% occurring once; the ten biggest clones make up 3.5% to 4%. This TCR came from a human donor with melanoma. The chain has TRBV15 and TRBJ2-5, with D maybe TRBD1 (6 bases). Material for sequencing was cells from a culture (not recorded whether cultured in vitro). CDR3 nucleotide sequence: TGTGCCACCAGCAGACCGGGACATCTTAGTGAGACCCAGTACTTC. Translating it yields CATSRPGHLSETQYF.